The 30 T cell receptor beta chains reported below all come from one sample, sequenced in a study of cytomegalovirus exposure and HLA in healthy donors. The PCR employed 60 Vbeta primers together with 13 Jbeta primers. Method: immunoSEQ multiplex PCR; TCRdb's copy keeps in-frame clones and lacks some. The sample shows 150,000 to 200,000 clones, 83% of them seen only once. Material: PBMCs. The receptor source for this set is a man aged 40-49 years in good health and CMV-seropositive.

This clone was counted between two and nine times. This rearrangement joins TRBV7-2 to TRBJ2-2, with 10 bases that match TRBD2. The V segment lost 5 bases and the J segment 4 bases; nucleotides outside the gene matches: 7. Germline lookup yields CDR1 SGHTA and CDR2 FQGNSA. The CDR3 has 16 amino acids. CDR3 coding DNA: TGTGCCAGCAGCAAGAGCGGGAGGGTGGGCACCGGGGAGCTGTTTTTT. As protein: CASSKSGRVGTGELFF. The complete variable domain, with remaining parts taken from reference TRBV7-2 and TRBJ2-2, reads GAGVSQSPSNKVTEKGKDVELRCDPISGHTALYWYRQSLGQGLEFLIYFQGNSAPDKSGLPSDRFSAERTGGSVSTLTIQRTQQEDSAVYLCASSKSGRVGTGELFFGEGSRLTVL.

This chain links TRBV29-1 with TRBJ2-7; the match to TRBD2 covers 8 bases. Germline V gene sequence: CDR1 SQVTM, CDR2 ANQGSEA. Trimming cost V 5 bases and J 5 bases; bases outside gene matches: 5. CDR3 length: 12 amino acids. The CDR3 nucleotides read TGCAGCGTTTTTAGCGGGATAGACGAGCAGTACTTC. Translated, it gives CSVFSGIDEQYF.

V is TRBV4-3 and J is TRBJ1-2; possibly TRBD1 for D (5 bases). The CDR3 is 14 residues long. Germline CDR1 LGHNA, CDR2 YSLEER. Between the trimmed V and J ends, which lost 3 bases and 3 bases, there was a span of 11 bases. The CDR3 DNA reads TGCGCCAGCAGCCAGTTCGGACACGACTATGGCTACACCTTC. It specifies CASSQFGHDYGYTF.

The V call is TRBV5-1, the J call TRBJ1-1; D is uncertain. Trimming shortened V by 2 bases and J by 2 bases, and 10 bases separated the two germline ends. The CDR3 sequence is 14 residues long. Germline CDR1 SGHRS, CDR2 YFSETQ. As DNA, the CDR3 is TGCGCCAGCAGCTTAATGCGGGAAAACACTGAAGCTTTCTTT. Its translation is CASSLMRENTEAFF.

The chain has TRBV7-2 and TRBJ1-1; possible D gene TRBD1, 5 bases. This CDR3 comprises 16 residues. The V gene lost 1 base and the J gene lost 1 base, with 13 bases spanning the gap. Germline V CDR1 and CDR2: SGHTA, FQGNSA. The CDR3 protein is CASSLGGARGNTEAFF. Here the CDR3 DNA reads TGTGCCAGCAGCTTAGGAGGGGCGCGGGGGAACACTGAAGCTTTCTTT.

This clone was observed a handful of times. This chain uses TRBV7-8 with TRBJ2-7, with D possibly being TRBD2 (6 bases). Germline loops: CDR1 SGHVS, CDR2 FQNEAQ. The CDR3 runs to 15 residues. V was pared by 1 base and J by 0 bases, with 10 bases between. CDR3 region: CASSLGAGSSYEQYF. In DNA, the CDR3 is TGTGCCAGCAGCTTAGGGGCGGGAAGCTCCTACGAGCAGTACTTC.

The genes are TRBV2 and TRBJ2-7; 10 bases match TRBD1. This CDR3 contains 18 residues. The V gene's germline CDR1 is SNHLY and CDR2 FYNNEI. With V trimmed by 7 bases and J by 3 bases, 18 bases remained unmatched. This CDR3 reads CASNELGGRDRGRYEQYF. The CDR3 DNA reads as TGTGCCAGCAACGAGCTCGGTGGACGGGACAGGGGCCGCTACGAGCAGTACTTC. The variable domain in full, completed from reference TRBV2 and TRBJ2-7, reads EPEVTQTPSHQVTQMGQEVILRCVPISNHLYFYWYRQILGQKVEFLVSFYNNEISEKSEIFDDQFSVERPDGSNFTLKIRSTKLEDSAMYFCASNELGGRDRGRYEQYFGPGTRLTVT.

This rearrangement joins TRBV2 to TRBJ1-1, with 7 nucleotides matching TRBD1. Per germline, CDR1 SNHLY and CDR2 FYNNEI. The ends lost 6 bases at V and 11 bases at J; junction bases unmatched: 9. The CDR3 runs to 12 residues. DNA of the CDR3: TGTGCCAGCAGCACAGGGTCCAGGGGGGCTTTCTTT. This sequence encodes CASSTGSRGAFF.

This clone was found once. This sequence joins TRBV29-1 and TRBJ1-2; D not resolved. This CDR3 spans 13 amino acids. V dropped 2 bases and J dropped 7 bases, with 14 bases sitting between them. CDR1 SQVTM and CDR2 ANQGSEA come from the germline V gene. The DNA of the CDR3 is TGCAGCGTTGAACAATGGGCAGGCTTTGGCTACACCTTC. Protein: CSVEQWAGFGYTF. Together with reference TRBV29-1 and TRBJ1-2, the CDR3 gives the full variable domain: SAVISQKPSRDICQRGTSLTIQCQVDSQVTMMFWYRQQPGQSLTLIATANQGSEATYESGFVIDKFPISRPNLTFSTLTVSNMSPEDSSIYLCSVEQWAGFGYTFGSGTRLTVV.

The chain combines TRBV29-1 with TRBJ1-2; no reliable D call. Germline CDR1 is SQVTM and CDR2 is ANQGSEA. The V end lost 1 base, the J end lost 3 bases, and 9 bases lay between the germline ends. This CDR3 has 13 residues. CDR3 DNA: TGCAGCGTTGAAGTGGCCCAGGACTATGGCTACACCTTC. Its protein product is CSVEVAQDYGYTF.

The rearrangement links TRBV5-1 to TRBJ2-5; tentatively, D is TRBD1 (6 bases). This CDR3 comprises 16 residues. Trimming took 1 base from V and 5 from J, leaving 18 bases between them. Per germline, CDR1 SGHRS and CDR2 YFSETQ. The CDR3 loop reads CASSLQVGLGAETQYF. Here the CDR3 DNA reads TGCGCCAGCAGCTTGCAAGTGGGATTGGGGGCTGAGACCCAGTACTTC. Combining the CDR3 with reference TRBV5-1 and TRBJ2-5 gives the whole variable domain KAGVTQTPRYLIKTRGQQVTLSCSPISGHRSVSWYQQTPGQGLQFLFEYFSETQRNKGNFPGRFSGRQFSNSRSEMNVSTLELGDSALYLCASSLQVGLGAETQYFGPGTRLLVL.

This chain connects TRBV18 to TRBJ1-3; D call uncertain. The CDR3 contains 13 residues. V shed 7 bases and J shed 3 bases, with 10 bases lying between them. Germline V gene lookup returns CDR1 KGHSH and CDR2 LQKENI. DNA of the CDR3: TGTGCCAGCTTTGAGGGCCATGGAAACACCATATATTTT. Its translation is CASFEGHGNTIYF.

The chain has TRBV6-1 and TRBJ2-7; 9 bases match TRBD1. This CDR3 is 15 amino acids long. Per the germline V gene, CDR1 is MNHNS and CDR2 is SASEGT. V dropped 6 bases and J dropped 0; count of bases not matched to a gene: 6. The CDR3 region is CASRRDRANSYEQYF. CDR3 in DNA: TGTGCCAGCAGGCGGGACAGGGCAAACTCCTACGAGCAGTACTTC.

V usage is TRBV29-1 and J usage is TRBJ2-1, with 9 nucleotides matching TRBD2. J lost 7 bases, V lost 4 bases, and 5 bases had no gene match. The germline gives CDR1 SQVTM, CDR2 ANQGSEA. CDR3 length equals 13 residues. The CDR3, as DNA: TGCAGCGTTGGGGCTAGCGGGATTAATGAGCAGTTCTTC. Its protein is CSVGASGINEQFF.

The rearrangement uses TRBV7-8 and TRBJ2-7; the match to TRBD1 covers 8 bases. V lost 5 bases, J lost 2 bases, and 5 bases stayed unmatched. The CDR3 totals 14 residues. Germline-derived CDR1 and CDR2 are SGHVS and FQNEAQ. CDR3 amino acids: CASSRGQGTYEQYF. The CDR3, as DNA: TGTGCCAGCAGCCGAGGACAGGGCACCTACGAGCAGTACTTC. The whole variable domain, remainder taken from reference TRBV7-8 and TRBJ2-7, is GAGVSQSPRYKVAKRGQDVALRCDPISGHVSLFWYQQALGQGPEFLTYFQNEAQLDKSGLPSDRFFAERPEGSVSTLKIQRTQQEDSAVYLCASSRGQGTYEQYFGPGTRLTVT.

The DNA of the CDR3 is TGTGCCAGCAGCTTAGCTTCCCCACAGCAAGAGACCCAGTACTTC. It specifies CASSLASPQQETQYF. The chain recombines TRBV7-9 with TRBJ2-5, with D uncertain. Germline-derived CDR1 and CDR2 are SEHNR and FQNEAQ (reference sequence). This CDR3 comprises 15 residues. The ends were cut back, 0 bases at V and 2 bases at J, with 10 bases in the middle.

The J gene is TRBJ1-2, the V gene TRBV9; possible D gene TRBD1, 6 bases. Deletions cut 0 bases from V and 6 bases from J, with 12 bases between. The CDR3 covers 14 residues. CDR1 and CDR2 (germline): SGDLS, YYNGEE. Here the CDR3 DNA reads TGTGCCAGCAGCGTAGGAGGCAGGGGACATGGCTACACCTTC. It encodes CASSVGGRGHGYTF.

The chain carries TRBV6-5 and TRBJ2-1, with 8 bases lining up with TRBD2. V was pared by 6 bases and J by 5 bases, with 6 bases of the junction left unmatched. Per the germline V gene, CDR1 is MNHEY and CDR2 is SVGAGI. This CDR3 has 14 amino acids. This CDR3 is CASSRLALNNEQFF. In nucleotides, the CDR3 is TGTGCCAGCAGCCGACTAGCGCTCAACAATGAGCAGTTCTTC.

This clone is a singleton in its sample. The chain joins TRBV7-7 to TRBJ1-5, with D tentatively TRBD1 (6 bases). V was clipped by 0 bases and J by 2 bases, with 14 bases between them. Germline CDR1 is SSHAT and CDR2 is FNYEAQ (reference sequence). CDR3 length: 17 amino acids. For the CDR3, the DNA is TGTGCCAGCAGCTTAGCGACAGGTTGTCTTCGCAATCAGCCCCAGCATTTT. As protein: CASSLATGCLRNQPQHF.

The chain employs TRBV5-1 and TRBJ2-7, with 9 bases fitting TRBD2. Germline V lookup: CDR1 SGHRS, CDR2 YFSETQ. This CDR3 has 16 amino acids. V lost 0 bases and J lost 7; bases outside the gene matches: 11. Written as DNA, the CDR3 is TGCGCCAGCAGCTTGGGCCCAGCGGGAGGATATGGGGAGCAGTACTTC. Translation gives CASSLGPAGGYGEQYF.

CDR3 in DNA: TGTGCCAGTACCCAGAGTGGGGCGAGAAACACTGAAGCTTTCTTT. Its protein is CASTQSGARNTEAFF. The chain is built from TRBV2 and TRBJ1-1; maybe TRBD1 (5 bases). Germline V CDR1 and CDR2: SNHLY, FYNNEI. V was shortened by 9 bases and J by 2 bases, with 19 bases between the two germline ends. This CDR3 is built from 15 residues.

The chain joins TRBV21-1 to TRBJ1-1. TRBV21-1 is recorded as a pseudogene. The CDR3 consists of 15 residues. CDR3 sequence (DNA): TGTGCCAGCAGCCCCGTAGAGCCTATGAACACTGAAGCTTTCTTT. Its translation: CASSPVEPMNTEAFF.

With respect to this clone: This may be a read error: a much more frequent sequence differs by one nucleotide. The gene calls are TRBV7-2 and TRBJ2-3; tentative D call: TRBD2 (5 bases). The CDR3 runs to 14 residues. The V and J ends lost 0 bases and 1 base respectively, with 5 bases between them. CDR1 is SGHTA, CDR2 FQGNSA, per germline. CDR3 in DNA: TGTGCCAGCAGCTTAGCGGGAGGCACAGATACGCAGTATTTT. Protein product: CASSLAGGTDTQYF.

This chain uses TRBV7-9 with TRBJ1-2, with 10 bases aligning to TRBD1. The CDR3 runs 14 residues. Germline CDR1 and CDR2: SEHNR and FQNEAQ (reference sequence). Germline trimming cut 5 bases from V and 2 bases from J; bases unmatched to any gene: 2. This chain's CDR3 is CASSGGQGNYGYTF. The DNA for the CDR3 is TGTGCCAGCAGCGGGGGACAGGGGAACTATGGCTACACCTTC.

This sequence joins TRBV28 and TRBJ1-5; 8 bases fit TRBD1. J was trimmed by 1 base and V by 2 bases; bases with no gene match: 1. Germline values: CDR1 MDHEN, CDR2 SYDVKM. CDR3 length equals 15 residues. CDR3 sequence: CASSLRQGSNQPQHF. The CDR3, as DNA: TGTGCCAGCAGTTTAAGACAGGGGAGCAATCAGCCCCAGCATTTT.

The gene calls are TRBV7-2 and TRBJ2-7; D is unresolved. Trimming shortened V by 7 bases and J by 7 bases, and 14 bases separated the two germline ends. Per the germline V gene, CDR1 is SGHTA and CDR2 is FQGNSA. CDR3 length: 12 residues. Written as DNA, the CDR3 is TGTGCCAGCAACAACAACCTAGGAGAGCAGTACTTC. It is translated as CASNNNLGEQYF. The entire variable domain, with the rest obtained from reference TRBV7-2 and TRBJ2-7, is as follows: GAGVSQSPSNKVTEKGKDVELRCDPISGHTALYWYRQSLGQGLEFLIYFQGNSAPDKSGLPSDRFSAERTGGSVSTLTIQRTQQEDSAVYLCASNNNLGEQYFGPGTRLTVT.

The chain employs TRBV9 and TRBJ2-3, with 8 positions matching TRBD2. J gave up 6 bases and V 4 bases, and 7 bases lay outside the gene matches. The germline CDR1 and CDR2 sequences are SGDLS and YYNGEE. The CDR3 totals 14 residues. The CDR3: CASSLGTSRDTQYF. The CDR3 DNA is TGTGCCAGCAGCCTGGGGACTAGTAGGGATACGCAGTATTTT.

The chain carries TRBV7-6 and TRBJ2-1, with 12 nucleotides matching TRBD2. Germline-derived CDR1 and CDR2 are SGHVS and FNYEAQ. V lost 2 bases to trimming and J lost 10 bases; unmatched junction nucleotides: 12. CDR3 length: 17 amino acids. Here the CDR3 DNA reads TGTGCCAGCAGCTTACAGGGGACTAGCGGGTGGGGAATCGAGCAGTTCTTC. This gives the protein CASSLQGTSGWGIEQFF.

V and J are TRBV19 and TRBJ1-2; possibly TRBD1 for D (5 bases). CDR3 size: 12 residues. Trimming removed 5 bases from V and 11 bases from J, with 15 bases in between. Germline CDR1 is LNHDA and CDR2 is SQIVND (reference sequence). The CDR3 nucleotides read TGTGCCAGTAGTCTTCGGGACGGGGGGTACACCTTC. Amino acids: CASSLRDGGYTF.

In its sample, this clone was seen a few times. V usage is TRBV11-2 and J usage is TRBJ1-1; no clear D. The CDR3 runs 15 residues. Germline assignment: CDR1 SGHAT and CDR2 FQNNGV. Trimming cost V 3 bases and J 4 bases, with 15 bases left between them. CDR3 in amino acids: CASSFLRLQGTEAFF. CDR3 DNA: TGTGCCAGCAGCTTCCTCAGGCTCCAAGGCACTGAAGCTTTCTTT.